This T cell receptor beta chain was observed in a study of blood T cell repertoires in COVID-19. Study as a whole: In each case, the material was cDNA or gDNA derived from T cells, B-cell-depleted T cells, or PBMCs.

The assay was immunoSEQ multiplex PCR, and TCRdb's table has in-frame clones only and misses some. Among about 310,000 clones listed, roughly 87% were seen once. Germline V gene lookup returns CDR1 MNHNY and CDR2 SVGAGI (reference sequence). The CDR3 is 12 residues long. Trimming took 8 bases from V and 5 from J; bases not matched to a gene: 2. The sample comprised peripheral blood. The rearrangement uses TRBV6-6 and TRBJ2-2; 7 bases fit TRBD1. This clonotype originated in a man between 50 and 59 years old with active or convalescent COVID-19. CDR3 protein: CASSGGTGELFF. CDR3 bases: TGTGCCAGCTCAGGGGGTACCGGGGAGCTGTTTTTT.